This T cell receptor beta chain was recovered during a study of glioma-infiltrating T cells after dendritic cell vaccination. Study information: Patients received autologous tumor lysate-pulsed dendritic cell vaccination between about 2002 and 2013.

Assay: immunoSEQ multiplex PCR; the TCRdb copy retains only in-frame clones and omits some. The top ten hold roughly 3.2% of the sample, which has roughly 82,000 clones, 85% to 90% seen once. This clone was seen only a few times. PBMC sampling occurred before vaccination, two weeks after the third dose, and at progression. The CDR3 consists of 16 residues. Germline loops: CDR1 SGHRS, CDR2 YFSETQ. V lost 4 bases to trimming and J lost 8 bases, with 19 bases between them. The J gene is TRBJ1-6, the V gene TRBV5-1; D unclear. The sequence derives from a human donor with glioblastoma. This specimen was blood, taken before dendritic cell vaccination. CDR3: CASSPGPGQRDSPLHF. The CDR3 DNA reads TGCGCCAGCAGCCCGGGCCCCGGTCAGAGGGATTCACCCCTCCACTTT.